The text below deals with one T cell receptor beta chain. Original analysis: Reference gene primer amplification yielded estimated nucleated cell counts. Sequencing was performed with immunoSEQ multiplex PCR; in TCRdb, only in-frame clones are kept and a portion is missing. V and J calls and clone size are given by that table; D and trimming were obtained from the DNA. The sample contains some 140,000 clones, 65% to 80% of which appear only once. V was shortened by 3 bases and J by 3 bases, with 9 bases between the two germline ends. There are 13 residues in the CDR3. This entry belongs to a study of blood T cell repertoires in COVID-19.

This sequence was found in a man between 60 and 75 years old with acute or convalescent COVID-19. The chain couples TRBV12-3 or TRBV12-4 to TRBJ2-7, with a tentative D call TRBD2 (5 bases). Sequencing was done on a sample of peripheral blood. The CDR3 DNA is TGTGCCAGCAGTTTGGCGGGCGGCTACGAGCAGTACTTC. This translates into CASSLAGGYEQYF.